The 25 T cell receptor beta chains given below trace back to one sample, sequenced in a study of early T cells in non-severe SARS-CoV-2 infection. Each CDR3 protein gets one entry after TCRdb re-called the 5' RACE reads with MiXCR. The sample shows approximately 97,000 distinct CDR3 sequences, 11% of them seen only once. Sequencing was performed on whole blood, taken at baseline. These receptors were obtained from an adult who was a healthcare worker with PCR-confirmed SARS-CoV-2 infection or an uninfected control (not recorded which).

There are many counts of this clonotype. The chain has TRBV6-6 and TRBJ2-1; 8 bases map to TRBD2. This CDR3 spans 16 amino acids. CDR1 and CDR2 (germline): MNHNY, SVGAGI (reference sequence). V lost 6 bases, J lost 6 bases, and 13 bases stayed unmatched. Written as DNA, the CDR3 is TGTGCCAGCAGCCCGCGGAAGCGGGAGTGGGTCAATGAGCAGTTCTTC. Its protein is CASSPRKREWVNEQFF.

This chain joins TRBV20-1 and TRBJ2-7, with D hard to call. V lost 0 bases and J lost 6, with 12 bases in between. This CDR3 contains 13 residues. Germline assignment: CDR1 DFQATT and CDR2 SNEGSKA (reference sequence). In DNA form, the CDR3 reads TGCAGTGCTAGAGACTATTTCCTCGGCGAGCAGTACTTC. Translated, it gives CSARDYFLGEQYF.

This clonotype was recorded at least ten times. This sequence joins TRBV29-1 and TRBJ2-1; D gene unclear. V was cut by 8 bases and J by 2 bases, with 7 bases left in between. Germline V lookup: CDR1 SQVTM, CDR2 ANQGSEA. The CDR3 length is 11 residues. This CDR3 is CSTDPYNEQFF. The CDR3 region has the DNA TGCAGCACGGACCCCTACAATGAGCAGTTCTTC.

The rearrangement links TRBV28 to TRBJ2-2; TRBD1 might be the D (6 bases). Trimming cost V 4 bases and J 5 bases, with 14 bases left between them. CDR1 is MDHEN, CDR2 SYDVKM, per germline. The length of the CDR3 is 15 residues. CDR3 coding DNA: TGTGCCAGCAGTTCCGGACAGTTATGGACCGGGGAGCTGTTTTTT. It specifies CASSSGQLWTGELFF. Complete variable domain (other parts from reference TRBV28 and TRBJ2-2): DVKVTQSSRYLVKRTGEKVFLECVQDMDHENMFWYRQDPGLGLRLIYFSYDVKMKEKGDIPEGYSVSREKKERFSLILESASTNQTSMYLCASSSGQLWTGELFFGEGSRLTVL.

The chain is built from TRBV7-2 and TRBJ2-5, with a possible D match to TRBD2 (6 bases). The ends were cut back, 4 bases at V and 6 bases at J, with 18 bases in the middle. CDR3 length: 15 amino acids. Germline CDR1 reads SGHTA; CDR2 reads FQGNSA. The CDR3 DNA sequence: TGTGCCAGCAGCTCGACTAGTGATCTGGTAAAGACCCAGTACTTC. Its translation is CASSSTSDLVKTQYF.

V is TRBV4-3 and J is TRBJ2-1, with D unclear. Germline-derived CDR1 and CDR2 are LGHNA and YSLEER. CDR3 length: 15 amino acids. V gave up 0 bases and J gave up 7 bases, with 13 bases separating them. The CDR3 protein is CASSQDGSARNEQFF. For the CDR3, the DNA is TGCGCCAGCAGCCAAGACGGTTCCGCTCGAAATGAGCAGTTCTTC.

In this sample, this clonotype turned up a few times. This CDR3 reads CASSLTSGRAKNIQYF. The CDR3 region has the DNA TGTGCCAGCAGCTTAACTAGCGGGAGAGCCAAAAACATTCAGTACTTC. This chain connects TRBV7-3 to TRBJ2-4; 9 nucleotides match TRBD2. This CDR3 is 16 amino acids long. V shed 0 bases and J 0 bases; nucleotides not matched to a gene: 0. The V gene's germline CDR1 is SGHTA and CDR2 FQGTGA.

This clonotype was observed a handful of times. The V gene is TRBV6-1, the J gene TRBJ2-7; the match to TRBD1 covers 10 bases. The length of the CDR3 is 13 residues. From germline, CDR1 is MNHNS and CDR2 SASEGT. With 9 bases clipped from V and 6 bases from J, the junction kept 8 bases outside the gene matches. This CDR3 reads CASGDRGDGEQYF. The CDR3 DNA reads as TGTGCCAGTGGGGACAGGGGAGACGGCGAGCAGTACTTC.

Ten or more counts support this clonotype. The CDR3 DNA reads TGTGCCAGCAGCACCCCGGCGAGGAACTATGGCTACACCTTC. Amino acids: CASSTPARNYGYTF. V gene TRBV3-1 combines with J gene TRBJ1-2; D ambiguous. Germline values: CDR1 LGHDT, CDR2 YNNKEL (reference sequence). V lost 5 bases to trimming and J lost 2 bases, with 12 bases between them. The CDR3 runs to 14 residues.

This clonotype turned up a few times. This chain uses TRBV6-6 with TRBJ2-1; TRBD2 agrees at 13 bases. This CDR3 has 16 amino acids. The J segment lost 4 bases and the V segment lost 6 bases, leaving 6 bases of the junction unmatched. The germline gives CDR1 MNHNY, CDR2 SVGAGI (reference sequence). In DNA form, the CDR3 reads TGTGCCAGCAGCCGATCGACTAGCGGGGGGTACAATGAGCAGTTCTTC. It encodes CASSRSTSGGYNEQFF.

This clonotype has ten or more counts. The gene calls are TRBV12-3 or TRBV12-4 and TRBJ1-1; 9 nucleotides agree with TRBD1. The CDR3 has 14 residues. Losses at the gene ends were 2 bases for V and 4 bases for J; bases not matched to a gene: 2. The CDR3 bases are TGTGCCAGCAGTTTACGGACAGGGGTCACTGAAGCTTTCTTT. This sequence encodes CASSLRTGVTEAFF.

This clonotype was observed many times. The chain couples TRBV2 to TRBJ2-7, with D perhaps TRBD2 (5 bases). CDR1 is SNHLY, CDR2 FYNNEI, per germline. The V gene lost 8 bases and the J gene lost 2 bases, with 19 bases spanning the gap. CDR3 length: 15 amino acids. The CDR3 loop reads CASGGLDRATYEQYF. The DNA of the CDR3 is TGTGCCAGCGGAGGACTCGACCGGGCGACCTACGAGCAGTACTTC.

The chain links TRBV11-2 to TRBJ2-4; 8 nucleotides align to TRBD2. With 2 bases clipped from V and 5 bases from J, the junction kept 17 bases outside the gene matches. Germline-derived CDR1 and CDR2 are SGHAT and FQNNGV. The CDR3 has 19 residues. The CDR3 spells CASSLRRQGVAGTENIQYF. CDR3 coding DNA: TGTGCCAGCAGCTTACGTCGGCAGGGAGTAGCGGGAACTGAAAACATTCAGTACTTC.

This clonotype has just a few counts. The chain combines TRBV10-3 with TRBJ2-3; weak D call: TRBD2 (6 bases). Germline CDR1 ENHRY, CDR2 SYGVKD. V was pared by 4 bases and J by 4 bases, with 18 bases between. There are 16 residues in the CDR3. CDR3 sequence (DNA): TGTGCCATCAGTGCCGGAAGGACGAGGGAGGCAGATACGCAGTATTTT. Protein product: CAISAGRTREADTQYF.

This sequence joins TRBV5-1 and TRBJ2-7; D gene ambiguous. In germline, CDR1 is SGHRS, CDR2 YFSETQ. There are 11 residues in the CDR3. V was shortened by 6 bases and J by 3 bases, with 7 bases between the two germline ends. CDR3 amino acids: CASTDRYEQYF. In DNA form, the CDR3 reads TGCGCCAGCACGGACCGCTACGAGCAGTACTTC.

CDR3 region: CASGPVGGQETQYF. As DNA, the CDR3 is TGTGCTAGTGGCCCAGTTGGCGGTCAAGAGACCCAGTACTTC. This chain connects TRBV12-5 to TRBJ2-5; D is unclear. The germline V gene has CDR1 LGHNT and CDR2 FRNRAP. The CDR3 consists of 14 residues. Trimming shortened V by 6 bases and J by 2 bases, and 13 bases separated the two germline ends.

The CDR3 DNA is TGTGCCAGCAGCCGATCCTCACCGGACGGCGGGGAGCTGTTTTTT. Amino acids: CASSRSSPDGGELFF. The chain couples TRBV4-2 to TRBJ2-2; D gene ambiguous. Germline assignment: CDR1 LGHNA and CDR2 YNFKEQ. V was trimmed by 4 bases and J by 7 bases, leaving 16 bases between them. CDR3 size: 15 residues.

This clonotype was observed many times. The J gene is TRBJ2-2, the V gene TRBV12-3 or TRBV12-4; no clear D. The V end was cut by 3 bases, the J end by 3 bases, with 26 bases between. The CDR3 contains 20 residues. The CDR3 bases are TGTGCCAGCAGTTTCCTAAATCTCCACCTGGGAAGGGCGGACACCGGGGAGCTGTTTTTT. Protein sequence: CASSFLNLHLGRADTGELFF.

The chain links TRBV5-1 to TRBJ2-1, with 13 bases aligning to TRBD2. V was clipped by 2 bases and J by 0 bases; unmatched bases: 8. Germline CDR1 and CDR2: SGHRS and YFSETQ. The CDR3 is made up of 19 amino acids. CDR3 amino acids: CASSLRGLAGIISYNEQFF. CDR3 DNA sequence: TGCGCCAGCAGCTTAAGGGGACTAGCGGGGATTATCTCCTACAATGAGCAGTTCTTC.

The table lists this clonotype with a few counts. The V gene is TRBV12-3 or TRBV12-4, the J gene TRBJ2-5; D uncertain. There are 14 residues in the CDR3. Trimming cost V 2 bases and J 4 bases, with 11 bases left between them. DNA of the CDR3: TGTGCCAGCAGTTTAAGTAGTCCAACAGAGACCCAGTACTTC. It encodes CASSLSSPTETQYF.

This rearrangement joins TRBV6-2 or TRBV6-3 to TRBJ2-7; unclear D gene. Trimming took off 4 bases at V and 7 bases at J, with 20 bases between the two ends. This CDR3 comprises 15 residues. Germline-derived CDR1 and CDR2 are MNHEY and SVGEGT. The CDR3 nucleotides are TGTGCCAGCAGTTCTCGCCTCGCAAACTCTAGAGAGCAGTACTTC. Translating gives CASSSRLANSREQYF.

The sample holds many counts of this clonotype. V usage is TRBV20-1 and J usage is TRBJ2-3; TRBD2 matches 10 bases. V was clipped by 3 bases and J by 5 bases; unmatched bases: 8. The V gene's germline CDR1 is DFQATT and CDR2 SNEGSKA (reference sequence). The CDR3 runs to 15 residues. DNA for the CDR3: TGCAGTGCTAGTCCAGCGGGAGGGCCGGAAGATACGCAGTATTTT. This codes for CSASPAGGPEDTQYF.

This clonotype was counted at least ten times. The chain couples TRBV7-9 to TRBJ1-1; 9 bases are shared with TRBD1. The junction had 13 bases not matched to a gene; V was cut back by 1 base and J by 7 bases. The germline CDR1 and CDR2 sequences are SEHNR and FQNEAQ (reference sequence). The CDR3 is 17 residues long. The CDR3 spells CASSLEYETGGRFEAFF. The CDR3 nucleotides are TGTGCCAGCAGCTTAGAATACGAGACAGGGGGACGCTTTGAAGCTTTCTTT.

The rearrangement uses TRBV7-9 and TRBJ2-7; D is possibly TRBD2 (6 bases). The CDR3 extends over 12 amino acids. Per the germline V gene, CDR1 is SEHNR and CDR2 is FQNEAQ (reference sequence). V dropped 5 bases and J dropped 3 bases, with 8 bases sitting between them. CDR3 in DNA: TGTGCCAGCAGCCGGGACTTCTACGAGCAGTACTTC. The encoded protein is CASSRDFYEQYF.

V usage is TRBV10-3 and J usage is TRBJ2-3, with 7 bases lining up with TRBD2. J gave up 2 bases and V 5 bases, and 4 bases lay outside the gene matches. This CDR3 is built from 14 residues. In germline, CDR1 is ENHRY, CDR2 SYGVKD. Written as DNA, the CDR3 is TGTGCCATCAGTAAAGCGGGACCCACAGATACGCAGTATTTT. It specifies CAISKAGPTDTQYF.